The 2 T cell receptor beta chains presented below share a single source sample, sequenced in a study of OX40 agonist ivuxolimab in advanced cancers. Only in-frame clones appear in the TCRdb table, and some are missing; sequencing was by immunoSEQ multiplex PCR. The table records about 61,000 clones, approximately 90% of them present only once. The sequencing here drew on CD4+ or CD8+ T cells sorted from blood, taken in a trial of the OX40 agonist ivuxolimab. The receptors derive from an adult with an advanced solid tumor such as melanoma, head and neck, liver or kidney cancer.

The chain has TRBV5-6 and TRBJ2-7, with TRBD1 as a possible D gene (6 bases). From germline, CDR1 is SGHDT and CDR2 YYEEEE. V was cut by 0 bases and J by 0 bases, with 13 bases left in between. The CDR3 runs 16 residues. In DNA form, the CDR3 reads TGTGCCAGCAGCTTGGAGGGGGTCCGACGCTCCTACGAGCAGTACTTC. It encodes CASSLEGVRRSYEQYF. The full variable domain, in which reference TRBV5-6 and TRBJ2-7 provide the parts outside the CDR3, is DAGVTQSPTHLIKTRGQQVTLRCSPKSGHDTVSWYQQALGQGPQFIFQYYEEEERQRGNFPDRFSGHQFPNYSSELNVNALLLGDSALYLCASSLEGVRRSYEQYFGPGTRLTVT.

The chain couples TRBV9 to TRBJ2-3; TRBD2 might be the D (6 bases). Looked up from germline, CDR1 is SGDLS and CDR2 is YYNGEE. The V and J ends lost 8 bases and 1 base respectively, with 14 bases between them. The CDR3 is 14 amino acids. The CDR3 DNA is TGTGCCAGTTCCCCTTGGGGGGGCACAGATACGCAGTATTTT. This codes for CASSPWGGTDTQYF.